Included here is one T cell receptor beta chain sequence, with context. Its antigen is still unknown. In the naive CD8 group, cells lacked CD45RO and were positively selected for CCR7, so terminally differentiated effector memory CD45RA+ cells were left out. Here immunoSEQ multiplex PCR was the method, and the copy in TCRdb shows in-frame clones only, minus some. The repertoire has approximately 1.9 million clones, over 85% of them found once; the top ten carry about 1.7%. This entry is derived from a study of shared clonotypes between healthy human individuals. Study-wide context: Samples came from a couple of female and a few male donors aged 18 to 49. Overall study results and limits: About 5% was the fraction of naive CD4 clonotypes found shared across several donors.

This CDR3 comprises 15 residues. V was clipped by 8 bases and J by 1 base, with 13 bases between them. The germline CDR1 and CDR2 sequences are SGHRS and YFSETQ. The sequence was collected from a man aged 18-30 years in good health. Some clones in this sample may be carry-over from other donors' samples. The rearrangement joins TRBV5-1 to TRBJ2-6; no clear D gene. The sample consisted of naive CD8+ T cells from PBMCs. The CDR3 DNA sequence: TGCGCCAGGCAACTTAAAAAATCTGGGGCCAACGTCCTGACTTTC. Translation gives CARQLKKSGANVLTF.